What follows describes a single T cell receptor beta chain. TCRdb keeps only in-frame clones here, not all; method: immunoSEQ multiplex PCR. The table lists about 50,000 clones, around 90% of them singletons. This specimen comes from a study of PD-L1 blockade in urothelial cancer. As for the study in general: In terms of prior chemotherapy, patients had received 0 to 3 regimens.

The V and J ends lost 5 bases and 8 bases, in that order; junction bases with no gene match: 9. Germline-derived CDR1 and CDR2 are LNHDA and SQIVND (reference sequence). The CDR3 spans 15 residues. This specimen was PBMCs, taken around atezolizumab (anti-PD-L1) treatment. The chain links TRBV19 to TRBJ1-4, with 9 positions matching TRBD1. The TCR sequence derives from a man aged 55 to 69 with urothelial cancer. The CDR3 nucleotides read TGTGCCAGTAGTGCACAGGGGGCAGGGGAAGAAAAACTGTTTTTT. Protein product: CASSAQGAGEEKLFF.